The next 18 T cell receptor beta chains were all read from a single sample in a study of cytomegalovirus exposure and HLA in healthy donors. The PCR employed 60 Vbeta primers together with 13 Jbeta primers. Assay: immunoSEQ multiplex PCR; the TCRdb copy retains only in-frame clones and omits some. The sample consists of 150,000 to 200,000 clones, approximately 80% of them appearing once. Sample: PBMCs. The receptors shown here come from a woman between 25 and 40 years old in good health and CMV-seronegative.

The genes are TRBV15 and TRBJ1-4; the D gene is possibly TRBD1 (6 bases). CDR3 size: 17 residues. Trimming took off 3 bases at V and 7 bases at J, with 21 bases between the two ends. CDR1 LNHNV and CDR2 YYDKDF come from the germline V gene (reference sequence). CDR3 coding DNA: TGTGCCACCAGCAGGAAACCCGTCACAGGGCTGGGTGAAAAACTGTTTTTT. Translating it yields CATSRKPVTGLGEKLFF.

The chain joins TRBV7-3 to TRBJ2-1, with 11 bases lining up with TRBD2. Germline V gene data show CDR1 as SGHTA and CDR2 as FQGTGA. Unmatched junction bases numbered 2, after V lost 4 bases and J lost 0 bases. The CDR3 loop spans 16 amino acids. The CDR3 sequence: CASSSTSGVSYNEQFF. The CDR3 DNA sequence: TGTGCCAGCAGCTCGACTAGCGGGGTCTCCTACAATGAGCAGTTCTTC.

The CDR3 loop reads CASSPGVNNYEQYF. The CDR3 DNA follows: TGTGCCAGCAGCCCAGGCGTCAACAACTACGAGCAGTACTTC. The chain is built from TRBV11-3 and TRBJ2-7; no firm D call. Germline CDR1 SGHNT, CDR2 YENEEA. V lost 5 bases and J lost 3, with 14 bases in between. The CDR3 is made up of 14 amino acids.

The chain combines TRBV9 with TRBJ1-2; D ambiguous. This CDR3 comprises 14 residues. Germline V gene sequence: CDR1 SGDLS, CDR2 YYNGEE. V gave up 3 bases and J gave up 0 bases, with 9 bases separating them. The CDR3 DNA reads TGTGCCAGCAGCGCCCGACACGCTAACTATGGCTACACCTTC. Its protein is CASSARHANYGYTF.

The chain uses TRBV30 and TRBJ2-1; TRBD1 agrees at 11 bases. J lost 10 bases, V lost 3 bases, and 11 bases had no gene match. Germline assignment: CDR1 GTSNPN and CDR2 SVGIG (reference sequence). The CDR3 runs 15 residues. The CDR3 is CAWRPGTGGWGEQFF. CDR3 nucleotides: TGTGCCTGGAGGCCCGGGACAGGGGGATGGGGCGAGCAGTTCTTC.

The chain joins TRBV7-3 to TRBJ2-2, with a possible D match to TRBD2 (6 bases). Germline V gives CDR1 SGHTA, CDR2 FQGTGA. The CDR3 loop spans 16 amino acids. Trimming took off 1 base at V and 2 bases at J, with 11 bases between the two ends. CDR3 DNA: TGTGCCAGCAGCTTAAGTACGGGGGTCAACACCGGGGAGCTGTTTTTT. Its protein product is CASSLSTGVNTGELFF.

The chain employs TRBV2 and TRBJ1-5; 9 bases are a match to TRBD1. Per germline, CDR1 SNHLY and CDR2 FYNNEI. The V segment lost 3 bases and the J segment 6 bases; nucleotides outside the gene matches: 3. This CDR3 is built from 14 residues. The CDR3 region is CASSEGQGLQPQHF. The CDR3 DNA follows: TGTGCCAGCAGTGAGGGACAGGGCCTTCAGCCCCAGCATTTT.

V usage is TRBV5-1 and J usage is TRBJ2-3; TRBD2 matches at 10 bases. The CDR3 has 16 amino acids. Germline V lookup: CDR1 SGHRS, CDR2 YFSETQ. V lost 1 base and J lost 5; bases outside the gene matches: 7. The CDR3 sequence: CASSLNSGGSGDTQYF. CDR3 DNA: TGCGCCAGCAGCTTGAATAGCGGGGGGAGTGGAGATACGCAGTATTTT.

This clone was detected only a few times. This chain joins TRBV18 and TRBJ1-6; a weak D match, TRBD1 (5 bases). The CDR3 totals 12 residues. Germline loops: CDR1 KGHSH, CDR2 LQKENI. V was cut by 3 bases and J by 9 bases, with 6 bases left in between. CDR3 amino acids: CASSPDISPLHF. The CDR3 nucleotides are TGTGCCAGCTCACCGGACATTTCACCCCTCCACTTT.

The genes are TRBV7-2 and TRBJ1-2, with D possibly TRBD1 on 6 matching bases. Germline lookup yields CDR1 SGHTA and CDR2 FQGNSA. The ends were cut back, 5 bases at V and 3 bases at J, with 10 bases in the middle. The CDR3 extends over 13 amino acids. The CDR3 DNA reads TGTGCCAGCAGCACAGACAGGTACTATGGCTACACCTTC. Protein product: CASSTDRYYGYTF.

The chain recombines TRBV10-2 with TRBJ1-4; 11 bases line up with TRBD1. With V trimmed by 5 bases and J by 7 bases, 18 bases remained unmatched. This CDR3 is 19 amino acids long. Germline V lookup: CDR1 WSHSY, CDR2 SAAADI. CDR3 in amino acids: CASSTTPRTGGQRGEKLFF. The CDR3 DNA reads TGCGCCAGCAGTACGACGCCGCGGACAGGGGGCCAGAGAGGTGAAAAACTGTTTTTT.

The V and J genes are TRBV19 and TRBJ2-7, with no clear D. This CDR3 has 15 amino acids. Germline V gene data show CDR1 as LNHDA and CDR2 as SQIVND (reference sequence). The V end lost 3 bases, the J end lost 5 bases, and 17 bases lay between the germline ends. The CDR3 region is CASSMATSGQDEQYF. The CDR3 nucleotides are TGTGCCAGTAGTATGGCCACCTCCGGTCAGGACGAGCAGTACTTC.

The CDR3 region is CASSLSGDSPLHF. The CDR3 DNA follows: TGTGCCAGCAGTTTATCAGGGGATTCACCCCTCCACTTT. The chain is built from TRBV28 and TRBJ1-6; tentative D call: TRBD1 (6 bases). The CDR3 has 13 residues. V gave up 1 base and J gave up 8 bases, with 6 bases separating them. Germline CDR1 MDHEN, CDR2 SYDVKM. Full variable domain (missing parts from reference TRBV28 and TRBJ1-6): DVKVTQSSRYLVKRTGEKVFLECVQDMDHENMFWYRQDPGLGLRLIYFSYDVKMKEKGDIPEGYSVSREKKERFSLILESASTNQTSMYLCASSLSGDSPLHFGNGTRLTVT.

This chain links TRBV27 with TRBJ2-5, with D perhaps TRBD1 (7 bases). The CDR3 spans 16 residues. Germline V gene data show CDR1 as MNHEY and CDR2 as SMNVEV (reference sequence). Between the trimmed V and J ends, which lost 0 bases and 4 bases, there was a span of 15 bases. The chain's CDR3 is CASSLSSRGARETQYF. The DNA for the CDR3 is TGTGCCAGCAGTTTATCATCCAGGGGGGCCCGAGAGACCCAGTACTTC.

The chain is built from TRBV9 and TRBJ1-2; the D is unclear. V shed 0 bases and J shed 3 bases, with 6 bases lying between them. The CDR3 loop spans 13 amino acids. The V gene's germline CDR1 is SGDLS and CDR2 YYNGEE. CDR3 sequence: CASSVAGYYGYTF. Here the CDR3 DNA reads TGTGCCAGCAGCGTAGCGGGGTACTATGGCTACACCTTC. The whole variable domain, remainder taken from reference TRBV9 and TRBJ1-2, is DSGVTQTPKHLITATGQRVTLRCSPRSGDLSVYWYQQSLDQGLQFLIQYYNGEERAKGNILERFSAQQFPDLHSELNLSSLELGDSALYFCASSVAGYYGYTFGSGTRLTVV.

V is TRBV19 and J is TRBJ2-7; 11 positions agree with TRBD2. This CDR3 is built from 15 residues. The V and J ends lost 9 bases and 2 bases, in that order; junction bases with no gene match: 9. Germline V gene sequence: CDR1 LNHDA, CDR2 SQIVND (reference sequence). CDR3 DNA sequence: TGTGCCAGCGATCCCGGGACTAGCGGACCCTACGAGCAGTACTTC. Protein: CASDPGTSGPYEQYF. Together with reference TRBV19 and TRBJ2-7, the CDR3 gives the full variable domain: DGGITQSPKYLFRKEGQNVTLSCEQNLNHDAMYWYRQDPGQGLRLIYYSQIVNDFQKGDIAEGYSVSREKKESFPLTVTSAQKNPTAFYLCASDPGTSGPYEQYFGPGTRLTVT.

Regarding this clone: The germline gene is not matched at one end of the junction; a read error may be the cause. This sequence joins TRBV11-1 and TRBJ2-1; 16 nucleotides line up with TRBD2. Per germline, CDR1 SGHAT and CDR2 FQDESV (reference sequence). This CDR3 has 19 amino acids. The DNA of the CDR3 is TGTGCCAGCAGCTTATTGGGGACTAGCGGGGGGGCGGTCTACAATGATCAGTTCTTC. Encoded protein: CASSLLGTSGGAVYNDQFF.

The genes are TRBV4-1 and TRBJ2-3; TRBD2 matches at 12 bases. Unmatched junction bases numbered 7, after V lost 1 base and J lost 2 bases. Germline V CDR1 and CDR2: MGHRA, YSYEKL. This CDR3 spans 18 amino acids. The chain's CDR3 is CASSQGLAGVGVTDTQYF. For the CDR3, the DNA is TGCGCCAGCAGCCAAGGACTAGCGGGAGTGGGGGTCACAGATACGCAGTATTTT.